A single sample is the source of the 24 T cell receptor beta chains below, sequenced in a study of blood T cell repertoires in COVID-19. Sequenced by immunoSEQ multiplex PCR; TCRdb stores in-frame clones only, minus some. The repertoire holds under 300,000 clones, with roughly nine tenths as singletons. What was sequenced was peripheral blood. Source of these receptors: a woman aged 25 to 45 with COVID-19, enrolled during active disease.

The CDR3 coding sequence is TGTGCCAGCAGCTTGGAAGGAGGCGGCTCTGGGGCCAACGTCCTGACTTTC. Protein: CASSLEGGGSGANVLTF. The chain joins TRBV5-5 to TRBJ2-6, with D perhaps matching TRBD2 (5 bases). CDR1 SGHKS and CDR2 YYEKEE come from the germline V gene (reference sequence). V dropped 0 bases and J dropped 0 bases, with 10 bases sitting between them. The CDR3 loop spans 17 amino acids.

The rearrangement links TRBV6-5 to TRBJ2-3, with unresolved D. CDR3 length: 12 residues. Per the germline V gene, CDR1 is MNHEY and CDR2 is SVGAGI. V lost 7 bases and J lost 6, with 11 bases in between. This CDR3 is CASNPRVDTQYF. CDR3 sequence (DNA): TGTGCCAGCAACCCCCGGGTGGATACGCAGTATTTT.

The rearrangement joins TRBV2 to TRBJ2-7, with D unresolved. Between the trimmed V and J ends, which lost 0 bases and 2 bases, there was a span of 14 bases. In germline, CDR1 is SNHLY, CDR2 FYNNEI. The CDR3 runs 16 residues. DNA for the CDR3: TGTGCCAGCAGTGAAGCGCTTCTGGTAGCTACCTACGAGCAGTACTTC. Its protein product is CASSEALLVATYEQYF.

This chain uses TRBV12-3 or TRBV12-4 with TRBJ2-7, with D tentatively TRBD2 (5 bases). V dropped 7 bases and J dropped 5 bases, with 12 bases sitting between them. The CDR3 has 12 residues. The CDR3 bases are TGTGCCAGCATCGAGGGTGTGGACGAGCAGTACTTC. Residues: CASIEGVDEQYF.

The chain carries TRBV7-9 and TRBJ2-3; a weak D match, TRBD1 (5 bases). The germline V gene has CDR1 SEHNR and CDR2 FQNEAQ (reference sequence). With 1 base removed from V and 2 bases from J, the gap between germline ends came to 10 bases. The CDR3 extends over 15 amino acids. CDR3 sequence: CASSLGGDPTDTQYF. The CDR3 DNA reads TGTGCCAGCAGCTTAGGGGGCGACCCCACAGATACGCAGTATTTT.

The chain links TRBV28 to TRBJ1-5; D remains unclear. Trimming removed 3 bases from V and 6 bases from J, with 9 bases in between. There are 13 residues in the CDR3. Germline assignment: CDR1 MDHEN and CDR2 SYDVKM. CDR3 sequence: CASSFQGVQPQHF. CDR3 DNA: TGTGCCAGCAGTTTCCAAGGAGTTCAGCCCCAGCATTTT.

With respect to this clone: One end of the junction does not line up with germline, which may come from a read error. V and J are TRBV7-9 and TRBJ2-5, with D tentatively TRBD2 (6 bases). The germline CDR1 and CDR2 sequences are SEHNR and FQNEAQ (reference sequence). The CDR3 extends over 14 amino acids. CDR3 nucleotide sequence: TGTGCCAGCAGCGTAGCCGGGACTCCCAACGCCCAGTACTTC. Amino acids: CASSVAGTPNAQYF. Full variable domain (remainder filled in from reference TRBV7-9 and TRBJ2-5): DTGVSQNPRHKITKRGQNVTFRCDPISEHNRLYWYRQTLGQGPEFLTYFQNEAQLEKSRLLSDRFSAERPKGSFSTLEIQRTEQGDSAMYLCASSVAGTPNAQYFGPGTRLLVL.

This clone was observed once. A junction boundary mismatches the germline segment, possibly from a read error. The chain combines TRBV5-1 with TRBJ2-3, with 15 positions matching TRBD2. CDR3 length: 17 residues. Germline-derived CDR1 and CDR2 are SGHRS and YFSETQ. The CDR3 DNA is TGCACCAGCAGCTGGACTAGCGGGGGGGGCGGCACAGATACGCAGTATTTT. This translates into CTSSWTSGGGGTDTQYF.

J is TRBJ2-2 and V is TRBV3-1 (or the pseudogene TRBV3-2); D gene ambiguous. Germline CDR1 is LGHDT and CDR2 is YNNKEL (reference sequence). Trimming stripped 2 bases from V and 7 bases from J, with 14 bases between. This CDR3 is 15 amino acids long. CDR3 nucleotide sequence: TGTGCCAGCAGCCAACCAGCCACGGGTAACGGGGAGCTGTTTTTT. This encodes CASSQPATGNGELFF.

The CDR3 sequence is CASSPITGAHQPQHF. The CDR3 DNA sequence: TGTGCCAGCAGCCCGATCACAGGGGCCCATCAGCCCCAGCATTTT. The rearrangement uses TRBV11-3 and TRBJ1-5; 7 positions match TRBD1. The CDR3 has 15 residues. V was clipped by 5 bases and J by 5 bases; unmatched bases: 9. Germline V lookup: CDR1 SGHNT, CDR2 YENEEA.

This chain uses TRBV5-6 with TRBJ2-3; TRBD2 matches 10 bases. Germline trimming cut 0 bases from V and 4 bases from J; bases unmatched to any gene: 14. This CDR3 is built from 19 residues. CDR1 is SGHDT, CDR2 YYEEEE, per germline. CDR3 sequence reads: CASSLVASGGGFPPDTQYF. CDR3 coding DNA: TGTGCCAGCAGCTTGGTGGCTAGCGGGGGAGGTTTTCCTCCAGATACGCAGTATTTT.

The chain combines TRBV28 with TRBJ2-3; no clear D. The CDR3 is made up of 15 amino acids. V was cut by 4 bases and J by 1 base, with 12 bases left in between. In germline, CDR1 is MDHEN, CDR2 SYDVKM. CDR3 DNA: TGTGCCAGCAGTTCCCTTGCGAGGCGCACAGATACGCAGTATTTT. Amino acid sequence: CASSSLARRTDTQYF.

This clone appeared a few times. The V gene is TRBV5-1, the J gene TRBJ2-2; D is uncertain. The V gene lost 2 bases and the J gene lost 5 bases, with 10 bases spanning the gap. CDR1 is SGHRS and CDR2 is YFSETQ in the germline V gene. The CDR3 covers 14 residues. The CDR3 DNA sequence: TGCGCCAGCAGCTTCTCTACCTCGACCGGGGAGCTGTTTTTT. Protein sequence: CASSFSTSTGELFF.

In DNA, the CDR3 is TGTGCCAGCAGCTTAGGGGGGGGCACTGAAGCTTTCTTT. Translating gives CASSLGGGTEAFF. The chain has TRBV7-6 and TRBJ1-1; D is perhaps TRBD1 (5 bases). Trimming left V 1 base short and J 4 bases short, with 7 bases between. The CDR3 contains 13 residues. CDR1 SGHVS and CDR2 FNYEAQ come from the germline V gene.

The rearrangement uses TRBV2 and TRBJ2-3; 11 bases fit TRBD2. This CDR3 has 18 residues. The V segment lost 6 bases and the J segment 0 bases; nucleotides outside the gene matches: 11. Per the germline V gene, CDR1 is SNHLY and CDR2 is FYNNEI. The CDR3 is CASRHTSGGILSTDTQYF. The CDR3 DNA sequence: TGTGCCAGCAGACATACTAGCGGGGGAATACTTAGCACAGATACGCAGTATTTT.

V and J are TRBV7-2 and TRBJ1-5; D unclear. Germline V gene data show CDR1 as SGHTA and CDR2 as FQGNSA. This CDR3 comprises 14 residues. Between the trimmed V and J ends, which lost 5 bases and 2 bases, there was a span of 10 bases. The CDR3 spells CASSTRAGNQPQHF. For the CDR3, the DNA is TGTGCCAGCAGCACTAGGGCAGGCAATCAGCCCCAGCATTTT.

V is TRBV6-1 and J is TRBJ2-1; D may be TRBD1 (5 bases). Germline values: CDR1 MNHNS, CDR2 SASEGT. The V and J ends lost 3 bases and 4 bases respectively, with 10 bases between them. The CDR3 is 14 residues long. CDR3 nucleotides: TGTGCCAGCAGTGAGTCCCAGGGTTACAATGAGCAGTTCTTC. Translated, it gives CASSESQGYNEQFF.

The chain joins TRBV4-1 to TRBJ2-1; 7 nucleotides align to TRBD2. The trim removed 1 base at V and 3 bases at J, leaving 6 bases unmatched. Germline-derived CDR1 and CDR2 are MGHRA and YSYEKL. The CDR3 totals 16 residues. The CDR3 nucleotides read TGCGCCAGCAGCCAAGCGACGACTAGCCTCTACAATGAGCAGTTCTTC. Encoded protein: CASSQATTSLYNEQFF.

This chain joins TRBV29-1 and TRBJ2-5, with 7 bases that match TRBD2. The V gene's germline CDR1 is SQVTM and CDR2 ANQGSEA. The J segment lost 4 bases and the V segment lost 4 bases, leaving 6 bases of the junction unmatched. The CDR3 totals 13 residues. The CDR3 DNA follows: TGCAGCGTTGCGGGGAGGGTGACAGAGACCCAGTACTTC. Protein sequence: CSVAGRVTETQYF.

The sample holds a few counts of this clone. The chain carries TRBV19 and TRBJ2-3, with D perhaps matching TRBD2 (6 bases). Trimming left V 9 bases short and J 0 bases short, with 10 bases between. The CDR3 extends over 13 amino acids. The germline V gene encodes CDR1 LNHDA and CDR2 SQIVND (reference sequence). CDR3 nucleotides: TGTGCCAGCGTTAGCGGTAGCACAGATACGCAGTATTTT. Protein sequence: CASVSGSTDTQYF.

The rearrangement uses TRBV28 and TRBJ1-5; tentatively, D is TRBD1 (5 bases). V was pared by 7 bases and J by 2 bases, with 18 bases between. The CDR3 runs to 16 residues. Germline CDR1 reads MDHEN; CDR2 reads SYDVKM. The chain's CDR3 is CASTPGWQYGNQPQHF. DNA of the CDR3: TGTGCCAGCACCCCAGGGTGGCAGTATGGCAATCAGCCCCAGCATTTT.

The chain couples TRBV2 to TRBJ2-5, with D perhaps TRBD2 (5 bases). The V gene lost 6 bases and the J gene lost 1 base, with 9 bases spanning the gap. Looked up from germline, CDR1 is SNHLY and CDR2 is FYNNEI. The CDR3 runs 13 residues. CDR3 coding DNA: TGTGCCAGCAGGGAGAGGGTCCAAGAGACCCAGTACTTC. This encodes CASRERVQETQYF.

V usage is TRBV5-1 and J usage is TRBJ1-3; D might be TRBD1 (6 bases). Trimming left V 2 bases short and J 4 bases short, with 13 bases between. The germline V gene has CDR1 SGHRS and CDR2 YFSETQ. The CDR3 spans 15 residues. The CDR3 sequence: CASSFNRDIGNTIYF. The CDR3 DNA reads TGCGCCAGCAGCTTCAATCGGGACATAGGAAACACCATATATTTT.

CDR3 DNA: TGTGCCAGCAGCTTCCTTAGCTCTGGAAACACCATATATTTT. It is translated as CASSFLSSGNTIYF. The chain carries TRBV11-2 and TRBJ1-3; D is ambiguous. CDR3 length: 14 amino acids. V lost 3 bases and J lost 0, with 6 bases in between. Per germline, CDR1 SGHAT and CDR2 FQNNGV.